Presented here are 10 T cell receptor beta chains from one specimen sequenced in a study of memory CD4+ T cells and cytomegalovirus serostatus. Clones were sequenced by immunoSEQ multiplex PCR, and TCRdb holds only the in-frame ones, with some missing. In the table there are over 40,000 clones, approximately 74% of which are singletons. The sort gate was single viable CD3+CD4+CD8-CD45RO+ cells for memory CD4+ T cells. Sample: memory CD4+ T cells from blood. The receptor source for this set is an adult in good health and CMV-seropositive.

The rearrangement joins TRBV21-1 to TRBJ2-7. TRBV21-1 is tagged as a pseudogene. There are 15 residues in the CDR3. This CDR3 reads CASSKVGSISYEQYF. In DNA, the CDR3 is TGTGCCAGCAGCAAAGTAGGCAGCATCTCCTACGAGCAGTACTTC.

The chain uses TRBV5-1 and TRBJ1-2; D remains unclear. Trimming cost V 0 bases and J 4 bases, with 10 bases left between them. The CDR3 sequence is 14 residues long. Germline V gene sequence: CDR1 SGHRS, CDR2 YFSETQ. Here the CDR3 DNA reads TGCGCCAGCAGCTTGGACGGCCGTTCCTATGGCTACACCTTC. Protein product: CASSLDGRSYGYTF.

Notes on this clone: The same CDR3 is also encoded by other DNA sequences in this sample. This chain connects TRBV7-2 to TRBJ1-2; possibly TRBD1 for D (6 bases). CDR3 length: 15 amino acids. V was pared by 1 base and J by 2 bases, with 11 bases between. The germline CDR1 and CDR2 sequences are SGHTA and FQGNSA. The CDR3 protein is CASSLVPGANYGYTF. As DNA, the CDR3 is TGTGCCAGCAGCTTAGTACCGGGGGCAAACTATGGCTACACCTTC. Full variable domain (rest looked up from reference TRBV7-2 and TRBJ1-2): GAGVSQSPSNKVTEKGKDVELRCDPISGHTALYWYRQSLGQGLEFLIYFQGNSAPDKSGLPSDRFSAERTGGSVSTLTIQRTQQEDSAVYLCASSLVPGANYGYTFGSGTRLTVV.

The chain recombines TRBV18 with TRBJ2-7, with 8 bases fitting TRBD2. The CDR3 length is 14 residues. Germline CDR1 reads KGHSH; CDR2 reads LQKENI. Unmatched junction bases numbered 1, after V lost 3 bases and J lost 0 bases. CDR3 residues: CASSPSGDSYEQYF. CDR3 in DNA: TGTGCCAGCTCACCTAGCGGGGACTCCTACGAGCAGTACTTC.

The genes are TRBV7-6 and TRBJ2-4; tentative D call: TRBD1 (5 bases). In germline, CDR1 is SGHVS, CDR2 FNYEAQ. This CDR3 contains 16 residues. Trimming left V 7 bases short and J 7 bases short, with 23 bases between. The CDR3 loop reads CASTQQGEPFLNIQYF. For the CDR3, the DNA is TGTGCCAGCACTCAACAAGGGGAACCATTTTTGAACATTCAGTACTTC.

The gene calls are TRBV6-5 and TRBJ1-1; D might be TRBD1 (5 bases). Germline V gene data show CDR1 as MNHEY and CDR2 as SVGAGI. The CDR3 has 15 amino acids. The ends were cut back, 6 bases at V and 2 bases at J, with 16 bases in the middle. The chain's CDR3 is CASRPGTAYNTEAFF. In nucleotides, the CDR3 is TGTGCCAGCAGACCCGGGACGGCTTATAACACTGAAGCTTTCTTT.

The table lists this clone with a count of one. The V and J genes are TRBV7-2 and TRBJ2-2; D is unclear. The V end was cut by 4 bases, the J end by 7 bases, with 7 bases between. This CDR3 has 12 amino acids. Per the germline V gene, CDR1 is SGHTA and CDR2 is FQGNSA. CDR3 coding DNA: TGTGCCAGCAGCTCTAGGTACGGGGAGCTGTTTTTT. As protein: CASSSRYGELFF.

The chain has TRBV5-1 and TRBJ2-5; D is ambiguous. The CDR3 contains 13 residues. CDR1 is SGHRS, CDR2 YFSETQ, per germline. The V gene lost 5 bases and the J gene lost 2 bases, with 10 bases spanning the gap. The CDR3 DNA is TGCGCCAGCAGAAAGACACTACAAGAGACCCAGTACTTC. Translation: CASRKTLQETQYF.

CDR3 nucleotides: TGCGCCAGCAGCTTGAGGGGGGAAGAATACGAGCAGTACTTC. Protein product: CASSLRGEEYEQYF. The J gene is TRBJ2-7, the V gene TRBV5-1; either TRBD1 or TRBD2 may supply D (6 bases each). CDR3 length: 14 residues. Germline V gene sequence: CDR1 SGHRS, CDR2 YFSETQ. V was cut by 1 base and J by 4 bases, with 12 bases left in between.

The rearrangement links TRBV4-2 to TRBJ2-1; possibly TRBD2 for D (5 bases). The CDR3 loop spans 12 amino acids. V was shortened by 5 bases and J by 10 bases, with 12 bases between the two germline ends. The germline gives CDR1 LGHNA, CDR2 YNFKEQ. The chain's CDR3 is CASSYTRGEQFF. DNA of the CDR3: TGTGCCAGCAGCTATACTAGAGGGGAGCAGTTCTTC.